These T cell receptor beta chains were read from a single sample in a study of CD8 T cells in ankylosing spondylitis. Each CDR3 protein gets one entry after TCRdb re-called the 5' RACE reads with MiXCR. This repertoire shows some 200,000 distinct CDR3 sequences, 25% to 30% found once; its top ten account for 6.6%. The sequencing input was blood, either unsorted or a sorted T cell fraction (not recorded which). Receptor source: a male donor with ankylosing spondylitis or in good health (not recorded which). Both conserved end residues are part of each CDR3. D genes are given only for firm matches. Not all rows give a size; the values are once, few, many and, for expanded clones, a class.

CDR3: CASSPRLAGYNEQFF
DNA: TGTGCCAGCAGCCCCAGACTAGCGGGATACAATGAGCAGTTCTTC
size: many
V: TRBV9
D: TRBD2
J: TRBJ2-1

CDR3: CASSLNYRPGGQETQYF
DNA: TGTGCCAGCAGCTTAAATTATCGACCAGGGGGACAAGAGACCCAGTACTTC
size: many
V: TRBV7-2
D: TRBD1
J: TRBJ2-5

CDR3: CASSSPGTLLFF
DNA: TGTGCCAGCAGTTCCCCTGGGACTCTCCTGTTTTTT
size: NA
V: TRBV12-3/TRBV12-4
D: NA
J: TRBJ1-4

CDR3: CASSDIPGFALANYGYTF
DNA: TGTGCCAGCAGTGATATACCCGGTTTCGCCCTAGCTAACTATGGCTACACCTTC
size: many
V: TRBV6-1
D: NA
J: TRBJ1-2

CDR3: CASSYDSRAAQYF
DNA: TGTGCCAGCAGTTACGACAGCCGTGCGGCCCAGTACTTC
size: NA
V: TRBV6-2/TRBV6-3
D: NA
J: TRBJ2-5

CDR3: CASSRGGGQPQHF
DNA: TGTGCCAGCAGCCGGGGGGGCGGTCAGCCCCAGCATTTT
size: few
V: TRBV6-2/TRBV6-3
D: NA
J: TRBJ1-5

CDR3: CASSYRGRPGTDTQYF
DNA: TGTGCCAGCAGTTACCGCGGGAGGCCAGGCACAGATACGCAGTATTTT
size: once
V: TRBV6-5
D: TRBD2
J: TRBJ2-3

CDR3: CSAAGVTNTGELFF
DNA: TGCAGTGCTGCTGGAGTGACGAACACCGGGGAGCTGTTTTTT
size: many
V: TRBV20-1
D: NA
J: TRBJ2-2

CDR3: CSVHTGVPFF
DNA: TGCAGCGTTCACACAGGGGTCCCGTTCTTC
size: few
V: TRBV29-1
D: TRBD1
J: TRBJ2-1

CDR3: CASEGLAGGGEQFF
DNA: TGTGCCAGCGAGGGACTAGCGGGAGGGGGTGAGCAGTTCTTC
size: many
V: TRBV18
D: TRBD2
J: TRBJ2-1

CDR3: CASSLLETGFITEAFF
DNA: TGCGCCAGCAGCTTACTAGAGACAGGGTTCATCACTGAAGCTTTCTTT
size: many
V: TRBV5-1
D: TRBD1
J: TRBJ1-1

CDR3: CASSQQGAHQPQHF
DNA: TGTGCCAGCAGCCAACAGGGTGCCCATCAGCCCCAGCATTTT
size: NA
V: TRBV3-1
D: NA
J: TRBJ1-5

CDR3: CASSKGQGWETQYF
DNA: TGTGCCAGCAGCAAGGGACAGGGGTGGGAGACCCAGTACTTC
size: many
V: TRBV7-9
D: TRBD1
J: TRBJ2-5

CDR3: CASSLLGIQGAGGYTF
DNA: TGTGCCAGCAGTTTATTGGGGATACAGGGGGCTGGGGGCTACACCTTC
size: many
V: TRBV27
D: TRBD1
J: TRBJ1-2

CDR3: CSAPSGTREETQYF
DNA: TGCAGTGCGCCTTCCGGGACTAGAGAAGAGACCCAGTACTTC
size: many
V: TRBV20-1
D: TRBD2
J: TRBJ2-5

CDR3: CSVALSVAANYEQYF
DNA: TGCAGCGTTGCCCTTTCAGTGGCAGCTAACTACGAGCAGTACTTC
size: NA
V: TRBV29-1
D: NA
J: TRBJ2-7

CDR3: CASRGKDRGNQPQHF
DNA: TGTGCCAGCAGGGGCAAAGACAGGGGCAATCAGCCCCAGCATTTT
size: many
V: TRBV2
D: TRBD1
J: TRBJ1-5

CDR3: CSARGQKSSYEQYF
DNA: TGCAGTGCTAGGGGACAGAAGAGCTCCTACGAGCAGTACTTC
size: many
V: TRBV20-1
D: TRBD1
J: TRBJ2-7

CDR3: CASSFDRSYGYTF
DNA: TGTGCCAGCAGCTTTGACAGGAGTTATGGCTACACCTTC
size: NA
V: TRBV7-2
D: NA
J: TRBJ1-2

CDR3: CASSERLKRGTGELFF
DNA: TGTGCCAGCAGTGAACGGCTGAAAAGGGGGACGGGGGAGCTGTTTTTT
size: many
V: TRBV2
D: NA
J: TRBJ2-2

CDR3: CASSPEMWSSSYNEQFF
DNA: TGCGCCAGCAGCCCTGAGATGTGGAGTAGCTCCTACAATGAGCAGTTCTTC
size: once
V: TRBV5-1
D: NA
J: TRBJ2-1

CDR3: CSVEGRGDEQFF
DNA: TGCAGCGTTGAGGGCAGGGGAGATGAGCAGTTCTTC
size: many
V: TRBV29-1
D: NA
J: TRBJ2-1

CDR3: CSARVEEQETQYF
DNA: TGCAGTGCTAGAGTGGAAGAGCAAGAGACCCAGTACTTC
size: NA
V: TRBV20-1
D: NA
J: TRBJ2-5

CDR3: CASSQGRQQRLDQPQHF
DNA: TGCGCCAGCAGCCAAGGGAGACAGCAAAGGTTAGATCAGCCCCAGCATTTT
size: once
V: TRBV4-1
D: NA
J: TRBJ1-5

CDR3: CSGRPGAGEAFF
DNA: TGCAGTGGCCGGCCGGGGGCCGGTGAAGCTTTCTTT
size: NA
V: TRBV20-1
D: NA
J: TRBJ1-1

CDR3: CASSAPRTQANTEAFF
DNA: TGCGCCAGCAGCGCCCCACGGACGCAGGCGAACACTGAAGCTTTCTTT
size: NA
V: TRBV5-1
D: NA
J: TRBJ1-1